The present T cell receptor (beta chain) was sequenced within a study of cytomegalovirus exposure and HLA in healthy donors. The study's findings and limits: The study recorded 150 to 200 TCR beta chains that were cytomegalovirus-associated. Trimming of TCR beta V- and J-genes showed a link, identified in a later analysis, to a missense DCLRE1C variant. Sequences of the TCR beta chain were said to predict the HLA-A and HLA-B alleles of most subjects accurately.

Use of 60 Vbeta and 13 Jbeta primers characterized the PCR. TCRdb's copy holds only in-frame clones and misses some; the assay was immunoSEQ multiplex PCR. This listing includes 100,000 to 150,000 clones. This CDR3 is 16 amino acids long. The germline CDR1 and CDR2 sequences are SGHTS and YDEGEE. With 3 bases removed from V and 4 bases from J, the gap between germline ends came to 17 bases. Of note for this clone: The antigen remains unidentified.

Source material: PBMCs. The rearrangement uses TRBV5-8 and TRBJ2-1; TRBD1 might be the D (5 bases). The origin of this receptor is a middle-aged woman in good health and CMV-seropositive. The CDR3 DNA is TGTGCCAGCAGCTCCCTCGACAGTCTTACTTACAATGAGCAGTTCTTC. Its translation: CASSSLDSLTYNEQFF.